A selection of T cell receptor beta chains follows, all from one sample in a study of sequential checkpoint blockade in melanoma. Generated by immunoSEQ multiplex PCR, the TCRdb table keeps only in-frame clones and is missing some. The data show approximately 22,000 clones, with roughly four fifths seen just once and about 9.9% held by the top ten. The specimen was CD8+ T cells sorted from blood (inferred from file names), collected from a patient given nivolumab and ipilimumab in sequence. These TCRs come from a human donor with melanoma. Each CDR3 is given with its conserved first and last residue. D genes are given only for firm matches. Not every row has a clone size; where given, it reads once, few, many or a size class.

V gene: TRBV19
D gene: -
clone size: few
J gene: TRBJ2-1
CDR3 DNA: TGTGCCAGTAGTCCGGGGGACCAGCGGCGTGAGCAGTTCTTC
CDR3 protein: CASSPGDQRREQFF

V gene: TRBV18
D gene: -
clone size: once
J gene: TRBJ1-2
CDR3 DNA: TGTGCCAGCTCACCTGTAGACAAACCCGGCTATGGCTACACCTTC
CDR3 protein: CASSPVDKPGYGYTF

V gene: TRBV7-2
D gene: TRBD1
clone size: -
J gene: TRBJ1-2
CDR3 DNA: TGTGCCAGCAGCCCCGGCGGACAGGGTGGTTATGGCTACACCTTC
CDR3 protein: CASSPGGQGGYGYTF

V gene: TRBV7-3
D gene: TRBD2
clone size: -
J gene: TRBJ2-7
CDR3 DNA: TGTGCCAGCAGCTCCCAAGGCGGGGGTAGCTCCTACGAGCAGTACTTC
CDR3 protein: CASSSQGGGSSYEQYF

V gene: TRBV5-4
D gene: TRBD1
clone size: -
J gene: TRBJ2-7
CDR3 DNA: TGTGCCAGCAGCTTGGGGGGACAGAACTACGAGCAGTACTTC
CDR3 protein: CASSLGGQNYEQYF

V gene: TRBV5-6
D gene: TRBD1
clone size: once
J gene: TRBJ2-7
CDR3 DNA: TGTGCCAGCAGCTCGGACAGGGGAAGGGAGCAGTACTTC
CDR3 protein: CASSSDRGREQYF

V gene: TRBV2
D gene: -
clone size: -
J gene: TRBJ2-1
CDR3 DNA: TGTGCCAGCAGGTCGACTAGGGATGAGCAGTTCTTC
CDR3 protein: CASRSTRDEQFF

V gene: TRBV7-2
D gene: -
clone size: -
J gene: TRBJ2-4
CDR3 DNA: TGTGCCAGCAGCTTAGAAAGGAGAAACATTCAGTACTTC
CDR3 protein: CASSLERRNIQYF

V gene: TRBV5-1
D gene: TRBD1
clone size: -
J gene: TRBJ2-7
CDR3 DNA: TGCGCCAGCAGCATCAACCGGGACAGGGCTTACGAGCAGTACTTC
CDR3 protein: CASSINRDRAYEQYF

V gene: TRBV11-2
D gene: -
clone size: -
J gene: TRBJ2-2
CDR3 DNA: TGTGCCAGCAGCCCACTTAAGTACGGGGAGCTGTTTTTT
CDR3 protein: CASSPLKYGELFF

V gene: TRBV28
D gene: -
clone size: -
J gene: TRBJ2-7
CDR3 DNA: TGTGCCAGCAGTCCCCCGGGAGCCCAATACGAGCAGTACTTC
CDR3 protein: CASSPPGAQYEQYF

V gene: TRBV18
D gene: -
clone size: -
J gene: TRBJ2-3
CDR3 DNA: TGTGCCAGCTCACGTTTTGCGGATACGCAGTATTTT
CDR3 protein: CASSRFADTQYF

V gene: TRBV5-1
D gene: TRBD1
clone size: -
J gene: TRBJ2-5
CDR3 DNA: TGCGCCAGCAGCTTGGGAACCGGGACAGCGTCTGGGACCCAGTACTTC
CDR3 protein: CASSLGTGTASGTQYF

V gene: TRBV27
D gene: TRBD1
clone size: once
J gene: TRBJ1-1
CDR3 DNA: TGTGCCAGCAGTTCAGGACAGGGCGCAGCTTTCTTT
CDR3 protein: CASSSGQGAAFF